This TCR beta chain was captured in a study of technical replicates of blood from a few donors. Some clones are missing from TCRdb's copy, which holds only in-frame ones; the method was immunoSEQ multiplex PCR. The sample lists some 68,000 clones, about 95% occurring once. V dropped 4 bases and J dropped 5 bases, with 17 bases sitting between them. CDR3 length: 15 residues. Germline loops: CDR1 SEHNR, CDR2 FQNEAQ (reference sequence). The chain links TRBV7-9 to TRBJ2-5; D is uncertain. The receptor comes from a human donor in good health. The specimen was T cells isolated from PBMCs. Here the CDR3 DNA reads TGTGCCAGCAGCTCCCCTCGCCCGAGCCTGGAGACCCAGTACTTC. As protein: CASSSPRPSLETQYF.